This T cell receptor beta chain was identified in a study of lymphopenia after photon versus proton radiotherapy. This table comes from immunoSEQ multiplex PCR, and its TCRdb copy is limited to in-frame clones, with some not included. The sample contains around 63,000 clones, approximately 83% of which appear only once. The V segment lost 3 bases and the J segment 5 bases; nucleotides outside the gene matches: 12. The CDR3 runs 17 residues. Germline assignment: CDR1 SGHAT and CDR2 FQNNGV. The rearrangement joins TRBV11-2 to TRBJ1-4; TRBD1 matches at 7 bases. The sequencing here drew on peripheral blood, taken from a patient treated with photon-based radiotherapy. The clonotype originates from a man aged 35-49 years with gastric cancer. DNA of the CDR3: TGTGCCAGCAGCTTCTCGGACAGGCCAAGGGGGAATGAAAAACTGTTTTTT. Its translation is CASSFSDRPRGNEKLFF. Filled out from reference TRBV11-2 and TRBJ1-4, the complete variable domain reads EAGVAQSPRYKIIEKRQSVAFWCNPISGHATLYWYQQILGQGPKLLIQFQNNGVVDDSQLPKDRFSAERLKGVDSTLKIQPAKLEDSAVYLCASSFSDRPRGNEKLFFGSGTQLSVL.